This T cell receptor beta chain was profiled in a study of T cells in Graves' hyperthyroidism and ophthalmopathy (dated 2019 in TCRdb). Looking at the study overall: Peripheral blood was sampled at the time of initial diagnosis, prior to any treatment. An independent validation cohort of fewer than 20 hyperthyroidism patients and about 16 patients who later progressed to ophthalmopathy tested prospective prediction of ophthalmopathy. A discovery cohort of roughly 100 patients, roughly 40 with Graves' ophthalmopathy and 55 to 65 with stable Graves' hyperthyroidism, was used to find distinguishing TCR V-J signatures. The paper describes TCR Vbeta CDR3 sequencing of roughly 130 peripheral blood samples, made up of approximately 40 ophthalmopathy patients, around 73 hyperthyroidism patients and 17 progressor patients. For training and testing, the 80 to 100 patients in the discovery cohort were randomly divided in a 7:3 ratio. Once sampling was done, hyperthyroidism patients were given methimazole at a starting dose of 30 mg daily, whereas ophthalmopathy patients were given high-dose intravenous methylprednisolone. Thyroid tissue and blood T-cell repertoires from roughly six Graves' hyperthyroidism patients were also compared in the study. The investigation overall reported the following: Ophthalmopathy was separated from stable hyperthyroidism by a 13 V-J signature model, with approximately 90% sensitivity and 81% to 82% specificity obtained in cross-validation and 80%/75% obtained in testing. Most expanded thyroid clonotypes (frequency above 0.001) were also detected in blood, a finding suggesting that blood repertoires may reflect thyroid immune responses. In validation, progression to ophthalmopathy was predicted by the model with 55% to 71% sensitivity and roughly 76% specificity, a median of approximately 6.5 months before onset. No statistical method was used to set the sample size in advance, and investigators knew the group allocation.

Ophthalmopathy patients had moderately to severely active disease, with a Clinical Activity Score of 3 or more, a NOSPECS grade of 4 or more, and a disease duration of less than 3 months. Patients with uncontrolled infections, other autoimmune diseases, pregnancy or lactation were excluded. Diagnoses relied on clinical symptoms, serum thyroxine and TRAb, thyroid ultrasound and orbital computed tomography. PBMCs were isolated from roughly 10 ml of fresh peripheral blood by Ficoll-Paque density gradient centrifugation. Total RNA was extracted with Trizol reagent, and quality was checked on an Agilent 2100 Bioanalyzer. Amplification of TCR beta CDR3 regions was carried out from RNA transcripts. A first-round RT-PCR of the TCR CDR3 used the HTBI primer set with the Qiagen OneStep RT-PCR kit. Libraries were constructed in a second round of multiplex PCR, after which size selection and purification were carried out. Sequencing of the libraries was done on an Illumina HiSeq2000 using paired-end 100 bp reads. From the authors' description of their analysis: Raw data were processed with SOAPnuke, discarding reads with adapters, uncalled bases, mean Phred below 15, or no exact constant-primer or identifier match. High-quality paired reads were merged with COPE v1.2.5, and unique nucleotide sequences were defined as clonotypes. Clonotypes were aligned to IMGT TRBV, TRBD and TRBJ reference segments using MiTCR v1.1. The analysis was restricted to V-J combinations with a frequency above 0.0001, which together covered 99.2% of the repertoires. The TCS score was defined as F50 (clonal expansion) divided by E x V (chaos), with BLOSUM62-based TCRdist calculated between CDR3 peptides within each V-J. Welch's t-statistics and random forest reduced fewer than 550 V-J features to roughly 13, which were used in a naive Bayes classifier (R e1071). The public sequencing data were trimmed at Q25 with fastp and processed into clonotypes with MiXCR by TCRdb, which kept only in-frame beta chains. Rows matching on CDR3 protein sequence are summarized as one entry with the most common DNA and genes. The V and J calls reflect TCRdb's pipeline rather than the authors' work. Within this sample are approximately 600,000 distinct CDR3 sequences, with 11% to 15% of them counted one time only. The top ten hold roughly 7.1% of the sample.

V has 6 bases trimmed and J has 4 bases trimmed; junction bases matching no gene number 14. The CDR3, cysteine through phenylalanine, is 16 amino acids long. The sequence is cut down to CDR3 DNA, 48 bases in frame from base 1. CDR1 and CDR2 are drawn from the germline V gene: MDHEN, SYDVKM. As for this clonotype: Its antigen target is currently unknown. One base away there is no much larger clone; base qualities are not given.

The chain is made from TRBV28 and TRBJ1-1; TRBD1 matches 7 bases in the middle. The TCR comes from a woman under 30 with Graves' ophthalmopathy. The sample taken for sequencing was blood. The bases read TGTGCCAGCAGCCAAAGATGGGACAGTTTCCCCACTGAAGCTTTCTTT. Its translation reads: CASSQRWDSFPTEAFF.